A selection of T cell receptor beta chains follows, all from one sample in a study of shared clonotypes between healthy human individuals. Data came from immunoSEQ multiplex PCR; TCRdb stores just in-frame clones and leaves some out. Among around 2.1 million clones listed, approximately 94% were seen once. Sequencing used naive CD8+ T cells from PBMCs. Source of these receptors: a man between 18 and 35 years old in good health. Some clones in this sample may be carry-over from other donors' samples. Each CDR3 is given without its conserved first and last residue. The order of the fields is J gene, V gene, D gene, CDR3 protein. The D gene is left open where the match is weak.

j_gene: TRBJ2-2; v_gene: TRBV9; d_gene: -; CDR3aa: ASSTWTGRAGELF
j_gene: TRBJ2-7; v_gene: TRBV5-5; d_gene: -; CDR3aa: ASSFGGPTYEQY
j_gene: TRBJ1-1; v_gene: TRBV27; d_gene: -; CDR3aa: ASSPGGGRLLVMAF
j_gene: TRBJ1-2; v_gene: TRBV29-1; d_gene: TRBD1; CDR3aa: SVVPGQGASGYT
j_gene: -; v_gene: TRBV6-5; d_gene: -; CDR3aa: ASSYSVESYEQY
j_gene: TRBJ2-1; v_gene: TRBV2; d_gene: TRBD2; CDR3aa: ASSRAGLGPYNEQF
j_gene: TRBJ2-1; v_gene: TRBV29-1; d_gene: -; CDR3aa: STSASGDGFYNEQF
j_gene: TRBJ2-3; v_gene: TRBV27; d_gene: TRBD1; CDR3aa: ASSPRTGWDTQY
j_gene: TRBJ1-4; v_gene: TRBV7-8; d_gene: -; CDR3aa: ASSLDGTTNEKLF
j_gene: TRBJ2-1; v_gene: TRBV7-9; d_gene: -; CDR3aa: ASSLQGNEQF
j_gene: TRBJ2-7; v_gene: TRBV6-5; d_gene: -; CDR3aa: ASSSPGAQKAEQY
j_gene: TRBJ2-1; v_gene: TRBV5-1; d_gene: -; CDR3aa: ASRLGGNEQF
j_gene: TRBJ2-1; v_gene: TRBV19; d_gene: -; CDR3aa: ASSWESSYNEQF
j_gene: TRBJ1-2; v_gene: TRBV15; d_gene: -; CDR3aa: ATSRVPANYGYT
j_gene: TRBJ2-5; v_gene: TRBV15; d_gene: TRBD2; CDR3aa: ATSGTSASIWTQY
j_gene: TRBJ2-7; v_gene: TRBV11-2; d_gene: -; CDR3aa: ASRGGHRTPYEQY
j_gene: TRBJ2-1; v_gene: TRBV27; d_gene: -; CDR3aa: ASSLTAGSSYNEQF
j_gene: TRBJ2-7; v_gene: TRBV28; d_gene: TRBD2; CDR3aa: ASNFLAGGTYAYEQY
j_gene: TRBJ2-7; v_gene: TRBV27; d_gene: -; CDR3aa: ASSLVGGPIHEQY
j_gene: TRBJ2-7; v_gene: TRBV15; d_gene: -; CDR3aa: ATSRVGPHYEQY
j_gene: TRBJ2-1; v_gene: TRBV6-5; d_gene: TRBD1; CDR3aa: ASSYSRDSSYNEQL
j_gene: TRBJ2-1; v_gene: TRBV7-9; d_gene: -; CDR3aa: ASSLAGLLNNEQF
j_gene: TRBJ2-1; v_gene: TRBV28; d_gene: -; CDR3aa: ASSPQDNSYNEQF
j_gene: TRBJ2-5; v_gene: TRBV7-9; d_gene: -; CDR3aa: ASGGQRNQETQY
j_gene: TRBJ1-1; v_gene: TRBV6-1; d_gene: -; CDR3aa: ASSEASAGMNTEAF
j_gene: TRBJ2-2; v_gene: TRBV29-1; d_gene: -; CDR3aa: SVEVNGNGELF
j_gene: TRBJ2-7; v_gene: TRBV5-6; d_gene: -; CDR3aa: ASSLASGYHEQY
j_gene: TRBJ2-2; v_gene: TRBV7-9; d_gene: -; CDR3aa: ASSSHRGGGTGELF
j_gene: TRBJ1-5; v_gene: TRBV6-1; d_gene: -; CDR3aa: ASSEDRGGNQPQH
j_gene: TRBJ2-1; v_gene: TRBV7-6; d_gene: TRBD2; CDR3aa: ASSLGLVIHEQF
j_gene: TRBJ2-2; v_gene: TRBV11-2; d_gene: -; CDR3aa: ASSSRRDPGELF
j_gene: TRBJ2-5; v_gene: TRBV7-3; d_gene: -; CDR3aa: ASSLVMGSGETQY
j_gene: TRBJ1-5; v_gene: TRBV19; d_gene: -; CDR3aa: ASSTSMTGNQPQH
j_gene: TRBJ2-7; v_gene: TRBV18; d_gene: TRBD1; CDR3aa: ASSEDRYEQY
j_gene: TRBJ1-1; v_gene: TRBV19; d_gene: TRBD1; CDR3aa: ATGQAYTEAF
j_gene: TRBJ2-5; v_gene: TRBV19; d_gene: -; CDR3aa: ASSIGPVGRRWETQY
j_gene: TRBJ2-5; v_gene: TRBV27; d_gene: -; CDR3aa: ASSLFGQGDETQY
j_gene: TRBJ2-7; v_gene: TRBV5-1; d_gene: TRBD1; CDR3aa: ASSTRDRTYEQY
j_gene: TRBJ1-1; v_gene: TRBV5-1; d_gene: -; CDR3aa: ASSLARSAVRGYTEAF
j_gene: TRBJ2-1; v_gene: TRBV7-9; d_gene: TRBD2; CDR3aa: ASSLDLAGGEQF
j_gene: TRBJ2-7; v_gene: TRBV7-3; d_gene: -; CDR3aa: ASSLTPSYEQY
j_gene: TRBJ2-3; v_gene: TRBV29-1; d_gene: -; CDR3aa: SVEQGPALPTQY
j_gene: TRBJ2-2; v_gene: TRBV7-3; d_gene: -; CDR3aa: ASSLSFRLNTGELF
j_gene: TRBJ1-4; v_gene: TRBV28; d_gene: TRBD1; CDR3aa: ASSWGQATNEKLF
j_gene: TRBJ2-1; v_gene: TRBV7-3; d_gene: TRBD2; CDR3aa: ASSLVLASGGHEQF
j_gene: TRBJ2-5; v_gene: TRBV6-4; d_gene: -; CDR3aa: ASSDGPEETQY
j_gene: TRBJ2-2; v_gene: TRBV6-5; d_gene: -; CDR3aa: ASSYSIETGELF
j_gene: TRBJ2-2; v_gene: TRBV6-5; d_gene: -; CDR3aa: ASSLTGPNTGELF
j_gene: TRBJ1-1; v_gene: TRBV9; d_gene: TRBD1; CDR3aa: ASGTGTGMNTEAF
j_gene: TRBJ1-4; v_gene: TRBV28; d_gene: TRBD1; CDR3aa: ASSLGGQHNEKLF
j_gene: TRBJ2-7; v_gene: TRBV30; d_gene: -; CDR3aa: AWSAAGSYEQY
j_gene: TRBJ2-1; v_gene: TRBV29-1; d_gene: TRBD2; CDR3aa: SVEGTSPYNEQF
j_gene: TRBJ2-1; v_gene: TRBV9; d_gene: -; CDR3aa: ASSAIRGAHYNEQF
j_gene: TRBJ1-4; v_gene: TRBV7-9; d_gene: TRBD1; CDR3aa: ASSPPGQRREKLF
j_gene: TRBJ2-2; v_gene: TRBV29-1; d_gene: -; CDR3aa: SVEVEEPPTGELF
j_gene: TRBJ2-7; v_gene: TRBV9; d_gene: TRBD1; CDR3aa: ASSAEQGTGNEQY
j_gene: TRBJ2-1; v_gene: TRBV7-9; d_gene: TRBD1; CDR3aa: ASSRSEGAFHEQF
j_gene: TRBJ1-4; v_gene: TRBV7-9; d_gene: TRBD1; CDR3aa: ASSPGQGNEKLF
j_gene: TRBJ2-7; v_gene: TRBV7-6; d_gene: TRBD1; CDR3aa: ASSPLRTGVGNEQY